This TCR beta chain was profiled in a study of blood T cell repertoires in COVID-19. Across the whole study: The origin of the acute and convalescent COVID-19 samples was the United States, Italy and Spain.

Deletions cut 6 bases from V and 6 bases from J, with 13 bases between. Germline lookup yields CDR1 MNHEY and CDR2 SMNVEV (reference sequence). The CDR3 extends over 13 amino acids. Clones were sequenced by immunoSEQ multiplex PCR, and TCRdb holds only the in-frame ones, with some missing. The sample has fewer than 65,000 clones; roughly nine tenths are singletons. The source of this sequence is a woman between 55 and 75 years old with COVID-19, enrolled during active disease. Sequencing was done on a sample of peripheral blood. This chain connects TRBV27 to TRBJ2-3; maybe TRBD2 (5 bases). The CDR3 bases are TGTGCCAGCAGCACTAGGGCGAAGGATACGCAGTATTTT. It yields the protein CASSTRAKDTQYF.